This T cell receptor beta chain was recorded in a study of blood T cell repertoires in COVID-19. Study in general: Material from acute and convalescent COVID-19 was sourced from the United States, Italy and Spain. PBMCs, B-cell-depleted T cells, or T cells provided the cDNA or gDNA that made up the material.

In the original workflow: Estimates of nucleated cell counts were drawn from the amplification of reference gene primers. Sequencing used immunoSEQ multiplex PCR; TCRdb keeps in-frame clones, though not all of them. V and J calls and clone size are those listed in that table; D and trimming were worked out from the DNA. The sample gives roughly 200,000 clones, 80% to 95% of which show up once; roughly 0.56% is in the top ten. V was trimmed by 4 bases and J by 5 bases, leaving 11 bases between them. The CDR3 has 13 residues. The germline V gene has CDR1 LGHDT and CDR2 YNNKEL (reference sequence). The chain is built from TRBV3-1 (or the pseudogene TRBV3-2) and TRBJ2-5, with D possibly matching TRBD2 (5 bases). Sequenced sample: peripheral blood. This sequence originates from a man aged 45 to 65 with acute or convalescent COVID-19. CDR3 in amino acids: CASSPRRRETQYF. CDR3 coding DNA: TGTGCCAGCAGCCCCCGGAGGAGGGAGACCCAGTACTTC.